The clone carrying this T cell receptor (beta chain) occurred many times. No antigen is known for it. The sample belongs to a study of identical twins. CDR3 length: 13 amino acids. Unmatched junction bases numbered 4, after V lost 6 bases and J lost 1 base. Germline V gene lookup returns CDR1 SQVTM and CDR2 ANQGSEA. Everyone who donated was a healthy Caucasian. TCRdb redid the calling of the 5' RACE reads with MiXCR, one entry per CDR3 protein. The repertoire has a few hundred thousand distinct CDR3 sequences, around 9.6% of them found once; the top ten carry 2.5% to 3.5%. Study-wide results and limits: Out-of-frame alpha sequences shared by twins were enriched for low generation probability. Cross-sectional statistics underpinned the conclusions; the same donors were not followed. The study found that models underestimated out-of-frame TCR alpha sharing in monozygotic twins.

This sample was shared with a second study, whose subject was yellow fever vaccine responses in identical twins.

Input material: PBMCs. This chain uses TRBV29-1 with TRBJ2-3; 7 bases agree with TRBD1. The sequence came from a woman aged 18-29 years in good health. CDR3 sequence: CSVDGTGTDTQYF. CDR3 coding DNA: TGCAGCGTGGATGGGACAGGCACAGATACGCAGTATTTT.